The clone carrying this T cell receptor (beta chain) was seen only once. The target antigen is unknown. There are 13 residues in the CDR3. Germline CDR1 reads SGHVS; CDR2 reads FQNEAQ. Deletions cut 10 bases from V and 3 bases from J, with 16 bases between. The assay used was immunoSEQ (version v3.0), run at survey level. The repertoire was sequenced with immunoSEQ multiplex PCR; TCRdb's copy has only in-frame clones and lacks some. The sample yields tens of thousands of clones, around 96% seen once. The data were taken from a study of long-term antiretroviral therapy in people with HIV. Background on the study: Sampling started about a decade before the 2015 immediate-ART recommendation. The study, taken as a whole, reports: All time points showed a repertoire dominated by clones expanded before ART. The study found narrower CDR3 length ranges in HIV repertoires than in controls.

The samples comprised roughly 0.9-11 million cryopreserved PBMC ahead of DNA extraction. Here the sequenced sample was unsorted PBMCs, taken 3.7 years after starting antiretroviral therapy. The chain is built from TRBV7-8 and TRBJ2-7, with D perhaps TRBD1 (8 bases). The receptor was isolated from a woman aged 45-65 years with HIV. The CDR3 here is CATAGDRGYEQYF. The CDR3, as DNA: TGTGCCACCGCGGGAGACAGGGGCTACGAGCAGTACTTC.